These 21 T cell receptor beta chains originate from one sample sequenced in a study of blood T cell repertoires in COVID-19. Sequencing used immunoSEQ multiplex PCR; TCRdb keeps in-frame clones, though not all of them. The table includes 250,000 or so clones, more than 75% detected once. The specimen sequenced was peripheral blood. These receptors came from a man between 40 and 49 years old with active or convalescent COVID-19.

The gene calls are TRBV5-4 and TRBJ2-2; TRBD2 matches at 7 bases. Unmatched junction bases numbered 7, after V lost 4 bases and J lost 1 base. The CDR3 contains 16 residues. CDR1 and CDR2 from the germline V gene are SGHNT and YYREEE (reference sequence). In DNA, the CDR3 is TGTGCCAGCAGCCGAGGACTAGGACTGAACACCGGGGAGCTGTTTTTT. Translating gives CASSRGLGLNTGELFF.

This chain joins TRBV6-5 and TRBJ1-6; D uncertain. The germline V gene encodes CDR1 MNHEY and CDR2 SVGAGI. Trimming took 0 bases from V and 5 from J, leaving 11 bases between them. The CDR3 length is 16 residues. The CDR3 DNA reads as TGTGCCAGCAGTTACTCGAGGGCAGCCAATAATTCACCCCTCCACTTT. Translating it yields CASSYSRAANNSPLHF.

This clone came up a few times. CDR3 region: CASSLVGGGYEQYF. CDR3 DNA sequence: TGTGCCAGCAGCTTGGTTGGGGGCGGATACGAGCAGTACTTC. The rearrangement uses TRBV5-6 and TRBJ2-7; tentatively, D is TRBD1 (6 bases). V was pared by 0 bases and J by 4 bases, with 11 bases between. This CDR3 contains 14 residues. The germline gives CDR1 SGHDT, CDR2 YYEEEE.

V usage is TRBV30 and J usage is TRBJ2-7; TRBD2 agrees at 7 bases. The CDR3 totals 12 residues. The V gene's germline CDR1 is GTSNPN and CDR2 SVGIG (reference sequence). With V trimmed by 7 bases and J by 0 bases, 3 bases remained unmatched. The DNA for the CDR3 is TGTGCCTTGGCGGGAGTCTCCTACGAGCAGTACTTC. As protein: CALAGVSYEQYF.

The rearrangement joins TRBV5-5 to TRBJ1-3; D gene unclear. The CDR3 is made up of 15 amino acids. Germline V gives CDR1 SGHKS, CDR2 YYEKEE (reference sequence). The V end was cut by 0 bases, the J end by 0 bases, with 7 bases between. The CDR3 reads CASSLARASGNTIYF. The CDR3 coding sequence is TGTGCCAGCAGCTTGGCTCGCGCCTCTGGAAACACCATATATTTT.

This clone occurred once. J is TRBJ2-7 and V is TRBV10-2, with D possibly matching TRBD2 (6 bases). Germline CDR1 WSHSY, CDR2 SAAADI. V was pared by 2 bases and J by 3 bases, with 14 bases between. The CDR3 has 15 residues. This CDR3 reads CASSEGRTSDYEQYF. The CDR3 bases are TGCGCCAGCAGTGAGGGGAGGACTTCCGACTACGAGCAGTACTTC.

The V and J genes are TRBV25-1 and TRBJ1-1, with a possible D match to TRBD1 (5 bases). This CDR3 comprises 11 residues. Between the trimmed V and J ends, which lost 4 bases and 11 bases, there was a span of 11 bases. The V gene's germline CDR1 is MGHDK and CDR2 SYGVNS. Here the CDR3 reads CASSGVGGAFF. The CDR3 DNA reads as TGTGCCAGCAGTGGGGTTGGGGGGGCTTTCTTT.

The genes are TRBV15 and TRBJ1-1; 7 bases line up with TRBD1. Germline V gene lookup returns CDR1 LNHNV and CDR2 YYDKDF (reference sequence). Trimming took 1 base from V and 6 from J; bases not matched to a gene: 5. This CDR3 is built from 14 residues. CDR3 amino acids: CATSRGGRGAEAFF. As DNA, the CDR3 is TGTGCCACCAGCAGAGGAGGCAGGGGGGCTGAAGCTTTCTTT.

The genes are TRBV27 and TRBJ1-6, with no clear D. The germline CDR1 and CDR2 sequences are MNHEY and SMNVEV (reference sequence). V was cut by 6 bases and J by 6 bases, with 6 bases left in between. The CDR3 length is 12 residues. The DNA for the CDR3 is TGTGCCAGCAGCCTTTCTAATTCACCCCTCCACTTT. Its protein is CASSLSNSPLHF.

The chain links TRBV11-2 to TRBJ2-4, with a possible D match to TRBD2 (5 bases). This CDR3 has 13 amino acids. The germline CDR1 and CDR2 sequences are SGHAT and FQNNGV. The germline V and J ends were trimmed by 6 bases and 4 bases, with 10 bases remaining between them. CDR3 bases: TGTGCCAGCAGTCTAGCCCCAAAAAACATTCAGTACTTC. It yields the protein CASSLAPKNIQYF.

J is TRBJ2-5 and V is TRBV13, with D possibly being TRBD2 (5 bases). This CDR3 comprises 14 residues. Between the trimmed V and J ends, which lost 8 bases and 3 bases, there was a span of 16 bases. The germline V gene encodes CDR1 PRHDT and CDR2 FYEKMQ (reference sequence). CDR3 DNA sequence: TGTGCCAGCGCGGAAGAGGGAGCAAAAGAGACCCAGTACTTC. It encodes CASAEEGAKETQYF.

This clone turned up a few times. V and J are TRBV11-2 and TRBJ1-6; TRBD1 agrees at 7 bases. With V trimmed by 2 bases and J by 7 bases, 2 bases remained unmatched. CDR1 SGHAT and CDR2 FQNNGV come from the germline V gene. CDR3 length equals 14 residues. CDR3 sequence reads: CASSLRQGNSPLHF. CDR3 coding DNA: TGTGCCAGCAGCTTAAGACAGGGAAATTCACCCCTCCACTTT. The full variable domain, completed using reference TRBV11-2 and TRBJ1-6, is EAGVAQSPRYKIIEKRQSVAFWCNPISGHATLYWYQQILGQGPKLLIQFQNNGVVDDSQLPKDRFSAERLKGVDSTLKIQPAKLEDSAVYLCASSLRQGNSPLHFGNGTRLTVT.

The CDR3 spells CAISESGPGVSGYTF. CDR3 nucleotide sequence: TGTGCCATCAGTGAGTCAGGGCCAGGGGTGAGCGGCTACACCTTC. The chain joins TRBV10-3 to TRBJ1-2; the D gene is possibly TRBD1 (6 bases). This CDR3 has 15 residues. Trimming removed 0 bases from V and 8 bases from J, with 16 bases in between. Germline V gives CDR1 ENHRY, CDR2 SYGVKD.

This clone was counted a single time. The chain uses TRBV6-1 and TRBJ2-7; D unresolved. There are 12 residues in the CDR3. Between the trimmed V and J ends, which lost 0 bases and 5 bases, there was a span of 5 bases. CDR1 and CDR2 from the germline V gene are MNHNS and SASEGT. The CDR3 DNA reads TGTGCCAGCAGTGAAGCGGGCAACGAGCAGTACTTC. Translation gives CASSEAGNEQYF.

V is TRBV6-6 and J is TRBJ1-1, with 7 bases lining up with TRBD1. The germline V gene has CDR1 MNHNY and CDR2 SVGAGI (reference sequence). The V and J ends lost 2 bases and 9 bases, in that order; junction bases with no gene match: 6. The CDR3 is 13 residues long. The CDR3 here is CASSYPDREKAFF. In nucleotides, the CDR3 is TGTGCCAGCAGTTACCCCGACAGGGAAAAAGCTTTCTTT.

V and J are TRBV19 and TRBJ2-7; the match to TRBD2 covers 9 bases. The CDR3 consists of 14 residues. Germline V gives CDR1 LNHDA, CDR2 SQIVND (reference sequence). The V gene end was trimmed by 4 bases and the J gene end by 3 bases; junction bases not matched to a gene: 4. CDR3 sequence reads: CASSRGSGSYEQYF. The CDR3 DNA follows: TGTGCCAGTAGTAGGGGTAGCGGGAGCTACGAGCAGTACTTC.

This chain uses TRBV7-6 with TRBJ1-6; 9 positions match TRBD1. Per germline, CDR1 SGHVS and CDR2 FNYEAQ. V lost 5 bases, J lost 1 base, and 6 bases stayed unmatched. CDR3 length equals 17 residues. The CDR3 is CASSPQGAGSYNSPLHF. In DNA, the CDR3 is TGTGCCAGCAGCCCACAGGGGGCAGGTTCCTATAATTCACCCCTCCACTTT.

CDR3 nucleotide sequence: TGTGCCAGCAGCGTAGCCGGGACAGGGGGTAGGAATTCACCCCTCCACTTT. Its protein product is CASSVAGTGGRNSPLHF. The V and J genes are TRBV9 and TRBJ1-6, with TRBD1 identical over 11 bases. CDR1 is SGDLS, CDR2 YYNGEE, per germline. With 0 bases clipped from V and 7 bases from J, the junction kept 6 bases outside the gene matches. CDR3 size: 17 residues.

Of note for this clone: One end of the junction does not line up with germline, which may come from a read error. V usage is TRBV13 and J usage is TRBJ2-1; D possibly corresponds to TRBD2 (6 bases). The CDR3 covers 13 residues. Per germline, CDR1 PRHDT and CDR2 FYEKMQ (reference sequence). CDR3 amino acids: CASSLGSGVEQFF. The CDR3 DNA reads as TGTGCCAGCAGTTTAGGATCGGGGGTGGAGCAGTTCTTC.

This chain uses TRBV6-1 with TRBJ1-6, with no clear D. The CDR3 has 14 residues. With 1 base removed from V and 13 bases from J, the gap between germline ends came to 14 bases. Germline V CDR1 and CDR2: MNHNS, SASEGT. The CDR3 protein is CASSEGRGITPLHF. CDR3 nucleotides: TGTGCCAGCAGTGAAGGCCGAGGGATTACTCCCCTCCACTTT.

This clone was detected once. V is TRBV18 and J is TRBJ1-1; D gene uncertain. The germline V gene encodes CDR1 KGHSH and CDR2 LQKENI. Deletions cut 6 bases from V and 7 bases from J, with 18 bases between. The CDR3 has 14 amino acids. The CDR3 sequence is CASSPLGETNEAFF. The CDR3 nucleotides read TGTGCCAGCTCCCCCCTTGGGGAGACGAATGAAGCTTTCTTT. The full variable domain, in which reference TRBV18 and TRBJ1-1 provide the parts outside the CDR3, is NAGVMQNPRHLVRRRGQEARLRCSPMKGHSHVYWYRQLPEEGLKFMVYLQKENIIDESGMPKERFSAEFPKEGPSILRIQQVVRGDSAAYFCASSPLGETNEAFFGQGTRLTVV.